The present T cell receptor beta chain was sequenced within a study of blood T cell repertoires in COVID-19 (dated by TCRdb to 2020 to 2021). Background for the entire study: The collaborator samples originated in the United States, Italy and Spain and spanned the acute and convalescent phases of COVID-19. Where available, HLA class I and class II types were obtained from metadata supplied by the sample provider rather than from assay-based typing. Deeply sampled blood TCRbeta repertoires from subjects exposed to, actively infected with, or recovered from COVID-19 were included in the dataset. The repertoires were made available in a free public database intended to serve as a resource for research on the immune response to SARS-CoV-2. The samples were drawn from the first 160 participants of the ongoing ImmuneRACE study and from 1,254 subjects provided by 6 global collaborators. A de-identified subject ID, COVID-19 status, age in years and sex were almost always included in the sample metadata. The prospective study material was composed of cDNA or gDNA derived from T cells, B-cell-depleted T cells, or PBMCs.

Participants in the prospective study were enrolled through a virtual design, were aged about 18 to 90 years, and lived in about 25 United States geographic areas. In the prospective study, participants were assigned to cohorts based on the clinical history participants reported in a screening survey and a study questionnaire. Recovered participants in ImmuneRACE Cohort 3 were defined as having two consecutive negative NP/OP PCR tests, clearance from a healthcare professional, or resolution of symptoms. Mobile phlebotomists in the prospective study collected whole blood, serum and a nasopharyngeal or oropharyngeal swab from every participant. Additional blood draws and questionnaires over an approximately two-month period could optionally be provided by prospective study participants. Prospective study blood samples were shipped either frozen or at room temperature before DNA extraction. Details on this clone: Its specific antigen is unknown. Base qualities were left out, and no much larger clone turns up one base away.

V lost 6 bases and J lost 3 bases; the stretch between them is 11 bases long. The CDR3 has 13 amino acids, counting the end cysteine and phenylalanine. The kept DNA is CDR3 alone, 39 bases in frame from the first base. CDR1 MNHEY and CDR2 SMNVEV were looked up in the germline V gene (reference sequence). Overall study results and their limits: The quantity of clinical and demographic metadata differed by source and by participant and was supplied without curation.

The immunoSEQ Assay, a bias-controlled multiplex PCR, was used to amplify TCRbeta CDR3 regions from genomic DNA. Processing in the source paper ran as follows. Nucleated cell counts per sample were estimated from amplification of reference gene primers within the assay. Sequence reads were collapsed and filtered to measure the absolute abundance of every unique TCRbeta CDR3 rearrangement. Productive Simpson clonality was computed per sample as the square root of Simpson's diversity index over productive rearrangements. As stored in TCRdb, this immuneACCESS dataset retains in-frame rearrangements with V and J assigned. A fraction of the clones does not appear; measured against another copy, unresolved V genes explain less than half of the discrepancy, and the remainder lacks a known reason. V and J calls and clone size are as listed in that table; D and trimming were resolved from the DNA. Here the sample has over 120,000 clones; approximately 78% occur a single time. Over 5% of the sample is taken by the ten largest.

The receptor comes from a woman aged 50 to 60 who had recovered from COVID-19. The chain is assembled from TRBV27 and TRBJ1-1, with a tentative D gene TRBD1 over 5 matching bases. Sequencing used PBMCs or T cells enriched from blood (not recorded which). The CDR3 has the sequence CASRLDSYTEAFF. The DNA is TGTGCCAGCAGACTCGACAGCTACACTGAAGCTTTCTTT.